This T cell receptor beta chain was recovered during a study of blood T cells in healthy people across ages. Germline lookup yields CDR1 LGHDT and CDR2 YNNKEL (reference sequence). The CDR3 extends over 14 amino acids. This clonotype has just a few counts. Its target is unknown. Findings of the study overall: Naive and antigen-experienced cells were not separated, limiting conclusive comparison.

The authors ran a second PCR of about 6 to 11 cycles using a sample-barcoded 5' primer and a J-beta primer mix. Unique molecular identifiers of 12 random nucleotides labeled each cDNA. In TCRdb, the 5' RACE reads were re-called with MiXCR into one record per CDR3 protein. In the table there are 800,000 to 1,300,000 distinct CDR3 sequences, approximately 26% of which are singletons. The sample was also linked to a second study, of T cells of mothers and their children. That work contributes: According to the study, all extracted RNA entered cDNA synthesis at roughly 1.5 ug per 15 ul. Thymic selection, a shaping force on TCR recombination output, acts similarly in related and unrelated pairs.

Sequences were obtained from blood. The chain carries TRBV3-1 and TRBJ2-5, with D perhaps TRBD1 (5 bases). The last part of the DNA fits TRBJ2-7 better; the J call may be wrong. The sequence came from a girl aged 2 to 10 in good health. The CDR3: CASSPQGGAYEQYF. CDR3 nucleotides: TGTGCCAGCAGCCCCCAGGGTGGAGCCTACGAGCAGTACTTC.